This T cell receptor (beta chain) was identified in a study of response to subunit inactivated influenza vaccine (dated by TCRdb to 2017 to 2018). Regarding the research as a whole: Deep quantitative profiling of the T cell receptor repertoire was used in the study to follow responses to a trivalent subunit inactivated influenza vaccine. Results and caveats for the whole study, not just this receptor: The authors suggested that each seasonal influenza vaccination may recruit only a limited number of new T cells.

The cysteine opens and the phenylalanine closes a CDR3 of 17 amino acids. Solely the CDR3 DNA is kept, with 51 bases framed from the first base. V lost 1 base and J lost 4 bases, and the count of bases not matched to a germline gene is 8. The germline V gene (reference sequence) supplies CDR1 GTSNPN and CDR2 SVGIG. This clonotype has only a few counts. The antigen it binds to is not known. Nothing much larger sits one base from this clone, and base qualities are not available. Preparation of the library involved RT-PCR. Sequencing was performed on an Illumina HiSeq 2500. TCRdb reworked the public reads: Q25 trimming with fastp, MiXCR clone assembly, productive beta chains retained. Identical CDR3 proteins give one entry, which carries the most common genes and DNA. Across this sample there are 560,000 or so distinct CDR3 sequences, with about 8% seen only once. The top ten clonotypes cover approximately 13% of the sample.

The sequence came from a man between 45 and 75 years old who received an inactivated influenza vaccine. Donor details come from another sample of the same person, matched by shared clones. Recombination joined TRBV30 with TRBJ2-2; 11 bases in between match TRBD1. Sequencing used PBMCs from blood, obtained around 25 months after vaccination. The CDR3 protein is CAWSARPGQGGTGELFF. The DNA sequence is TGTGCCTGGAGTGCCCGCCCGGGACAGGGGGGCACCGGGGAGCTGTTTTTT.